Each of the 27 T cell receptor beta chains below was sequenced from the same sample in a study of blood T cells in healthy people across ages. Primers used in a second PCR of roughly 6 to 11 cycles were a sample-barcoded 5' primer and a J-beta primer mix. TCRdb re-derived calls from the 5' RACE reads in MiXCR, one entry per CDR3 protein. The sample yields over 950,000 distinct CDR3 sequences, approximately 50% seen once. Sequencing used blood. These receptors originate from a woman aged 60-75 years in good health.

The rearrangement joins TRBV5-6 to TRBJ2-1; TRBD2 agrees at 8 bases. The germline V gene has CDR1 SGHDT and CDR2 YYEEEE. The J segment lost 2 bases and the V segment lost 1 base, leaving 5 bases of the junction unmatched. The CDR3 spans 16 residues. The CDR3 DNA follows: TGTGCCAGCAGCTTGACCGGACTAGCACCCTACAATGAGCAGTTCTTC. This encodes CASSLTGLAPYNEQFF.

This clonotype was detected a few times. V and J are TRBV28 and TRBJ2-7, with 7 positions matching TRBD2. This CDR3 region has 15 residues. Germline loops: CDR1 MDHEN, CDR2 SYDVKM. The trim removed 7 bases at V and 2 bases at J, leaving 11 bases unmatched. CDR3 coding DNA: TGTGCCAGCACCCCAGCCCCCGGGGGGACCTACGAGCAGTACTTC. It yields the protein CASTPAPGGTYEQYF. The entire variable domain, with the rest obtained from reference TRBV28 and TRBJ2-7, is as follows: DVKVTQSSRYLVKRTGEKVFLECVQDMDHENMFWYRQDPGLGLRLIYFSYDVKMKEKGDIPEGYSVSREKKERFSLILESASTNQTSMYLCASTPAPGGTYEQYFGPGTRLTVT.

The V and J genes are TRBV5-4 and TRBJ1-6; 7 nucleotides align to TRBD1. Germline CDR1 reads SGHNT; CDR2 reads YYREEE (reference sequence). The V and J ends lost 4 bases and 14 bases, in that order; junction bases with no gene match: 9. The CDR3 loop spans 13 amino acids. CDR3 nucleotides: TGTGCCAGCAGCACGGGGACAGCGGTAACCCTCCACTTT. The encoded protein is CASSTGTAVTLHF.

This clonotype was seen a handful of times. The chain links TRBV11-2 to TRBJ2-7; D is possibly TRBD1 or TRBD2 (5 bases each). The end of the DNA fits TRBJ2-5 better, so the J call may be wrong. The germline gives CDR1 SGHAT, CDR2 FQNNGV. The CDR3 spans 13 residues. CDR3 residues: CASSSGPQGTQYF. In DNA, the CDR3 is TGTGCCAGCAGCTCGGGACCTCAGGGGACCCAGTACTTC.

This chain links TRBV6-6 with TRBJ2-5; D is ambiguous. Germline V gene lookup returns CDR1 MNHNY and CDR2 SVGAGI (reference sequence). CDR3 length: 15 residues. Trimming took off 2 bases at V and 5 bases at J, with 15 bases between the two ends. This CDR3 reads CASSYTSWSDETQYF. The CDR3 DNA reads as TGTGCCAGCAGTTACACCTCATGGAGTGATGAGACCCAGTACTTC.

For the CDR3, the DNA is TGTGCCAGCAGTTTAACAGGGGCGCGAGGTTCACCCCTCCACTTT. Protein sequence: CASSLTGARGSPLHF. The gene calls are TRBV12-3 or TRBV12-4 and TRBJ1-6; 7 positions match TRBD1. Trimming removed 2 bases from V and 9 bases from J; junction bases left unmatched: 7. CDR3 length equals 15 residues.

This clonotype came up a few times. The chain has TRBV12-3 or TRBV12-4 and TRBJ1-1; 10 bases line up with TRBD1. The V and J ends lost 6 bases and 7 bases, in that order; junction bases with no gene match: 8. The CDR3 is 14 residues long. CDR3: CASSRQGAYGEAFF. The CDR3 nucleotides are TGTGCCAGCAGCAGACAGGGGGCCTATGGTGAAGCTTTCTTT.

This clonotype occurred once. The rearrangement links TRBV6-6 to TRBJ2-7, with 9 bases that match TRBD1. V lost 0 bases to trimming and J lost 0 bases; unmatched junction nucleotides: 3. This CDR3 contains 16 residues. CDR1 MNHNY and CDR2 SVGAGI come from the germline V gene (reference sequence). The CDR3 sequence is CASSYSRQGGSYEQYF. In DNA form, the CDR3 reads TGTGCCAGCAGTTACTCGAGACAGGGGGGCTCCTACGAGCAGTACTTC.

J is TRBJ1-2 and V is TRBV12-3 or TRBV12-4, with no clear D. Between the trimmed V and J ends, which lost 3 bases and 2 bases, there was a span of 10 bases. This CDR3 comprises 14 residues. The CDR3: CASSLRVPNYGYTF. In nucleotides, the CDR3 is TGTGCCAGCAGTTTGAGGGTTCCGAACTATGGCTACACCTTC.

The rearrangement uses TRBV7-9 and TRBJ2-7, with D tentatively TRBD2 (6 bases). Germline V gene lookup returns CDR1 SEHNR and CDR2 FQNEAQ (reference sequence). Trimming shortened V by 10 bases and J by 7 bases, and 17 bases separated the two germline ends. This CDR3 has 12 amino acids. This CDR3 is CATRSGVGEQYF. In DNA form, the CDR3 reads TGTGCCACACGCTCGGGAGTAGGGGAGCAGTACTTC. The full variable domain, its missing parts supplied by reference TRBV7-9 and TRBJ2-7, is DTGVSQNPRHKITKRGQNVTFRCDPISEHNRLYWYRQTLGQGPEFLTYFQNEAQLEKSRLLSDRFSAERPKGSFSTLEIQRTEQGDSAMYLCATRSGVGEQYFGPGTRLTVT.

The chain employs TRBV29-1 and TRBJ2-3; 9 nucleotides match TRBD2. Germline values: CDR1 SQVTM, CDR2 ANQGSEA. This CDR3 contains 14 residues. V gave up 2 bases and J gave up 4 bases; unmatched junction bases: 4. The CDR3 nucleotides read TGCAGCGTTGAACCAGCGGGAGGACCAGATACGCAGTATTTT. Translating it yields CSVEPAGGPDTQYF.

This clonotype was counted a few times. The chain's CDR3 is CASSLRESYNEQFF. The CDR3 region has the DNA TGTGCCAGCAGCTTGCGGGAGTCCTACAATGAGCAGTTCTTC. The chain joins TRBV5-5 to TRBJ2-1, with TRBD2 as a possible D gene (6 bases). The germline V and J ends were trimmed by 1 base and 1 base, with 6 bases remaining between them. Germline loops: CDR1 SGHKS, CDR2 YYEKEE (reference sequence). The CDR3 extends over 14 amino acids.

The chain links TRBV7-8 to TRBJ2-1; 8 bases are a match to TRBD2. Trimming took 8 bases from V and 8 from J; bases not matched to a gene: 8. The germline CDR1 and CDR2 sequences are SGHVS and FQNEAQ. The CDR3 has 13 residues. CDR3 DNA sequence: TGTGCCAGCGGTAAGCGGGAGATGGATGAGCAGTTCTTC. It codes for CASGKREMDEQFF.

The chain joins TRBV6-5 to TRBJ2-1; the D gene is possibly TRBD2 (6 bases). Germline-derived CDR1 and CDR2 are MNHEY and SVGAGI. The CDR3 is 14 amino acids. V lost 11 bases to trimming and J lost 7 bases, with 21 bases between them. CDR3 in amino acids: CAREGSGGVNEQFF. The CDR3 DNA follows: TGTGCCCGCGAGGGTTCCGGCGGGGTAAATGAGCAGTTCTTC.

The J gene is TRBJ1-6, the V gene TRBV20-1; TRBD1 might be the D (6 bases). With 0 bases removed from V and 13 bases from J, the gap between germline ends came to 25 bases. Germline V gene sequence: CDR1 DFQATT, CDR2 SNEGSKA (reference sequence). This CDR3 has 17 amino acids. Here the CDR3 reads CSARDQRRQPRGGPLHF. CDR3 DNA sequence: TGCAGTGCTAGAGATCAAAGGAGACAACCCAGGGGTGGCCCCCTCCACTTT.

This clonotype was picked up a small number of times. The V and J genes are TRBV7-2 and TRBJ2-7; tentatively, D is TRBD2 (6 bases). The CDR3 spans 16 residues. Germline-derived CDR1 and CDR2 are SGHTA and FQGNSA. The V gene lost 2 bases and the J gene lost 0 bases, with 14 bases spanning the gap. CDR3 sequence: CASSLSLGLYSYEQYF. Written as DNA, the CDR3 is TGTGCCAGCAGCTTATCATTGGGACTTTACTCCTACGAGCAGTACTTC.

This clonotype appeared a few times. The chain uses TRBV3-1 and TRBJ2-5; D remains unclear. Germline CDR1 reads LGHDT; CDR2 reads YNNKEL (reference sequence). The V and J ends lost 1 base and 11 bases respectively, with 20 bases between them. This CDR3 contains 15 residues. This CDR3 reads CASSQGNTRRQEQYF. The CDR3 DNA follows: TGTGCCAGCAGCCAAGGGAATACTCGAAGGCAGGAGCAGTACTTC.

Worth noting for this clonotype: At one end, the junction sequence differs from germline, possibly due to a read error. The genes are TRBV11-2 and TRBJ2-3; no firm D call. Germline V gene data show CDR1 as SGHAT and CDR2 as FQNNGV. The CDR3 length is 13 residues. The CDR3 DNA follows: TGTGCCGGCAGCTTAGTTCCCCCAGATACGCAGTATTTT. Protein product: CAGSLVPPDTQYF.

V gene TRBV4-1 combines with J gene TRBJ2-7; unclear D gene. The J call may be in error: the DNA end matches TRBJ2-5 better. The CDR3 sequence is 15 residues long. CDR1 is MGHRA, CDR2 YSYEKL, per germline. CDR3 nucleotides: TGCGCCAGCAGCTCCCATCTGGTCACGACGGAGACCCAGTACTTC. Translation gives CASSSHLVTTETQYF.

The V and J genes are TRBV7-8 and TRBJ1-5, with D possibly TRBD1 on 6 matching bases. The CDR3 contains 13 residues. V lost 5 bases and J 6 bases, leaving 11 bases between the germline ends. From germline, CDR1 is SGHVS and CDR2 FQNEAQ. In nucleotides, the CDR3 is TGTGCCAGCAGCCCAGGGGTTTCTCAGCCCCAGCATTTT. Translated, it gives CASSPGVSQPQHF.

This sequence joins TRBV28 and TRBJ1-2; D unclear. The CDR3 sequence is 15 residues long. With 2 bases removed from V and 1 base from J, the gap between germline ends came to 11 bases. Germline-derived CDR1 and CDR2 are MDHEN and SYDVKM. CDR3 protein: CASSLDTSFNYGYTF. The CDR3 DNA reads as TGTGCCAGCAGTTTAGACACCTCCTTTAACTATGGCTACACCTTC.

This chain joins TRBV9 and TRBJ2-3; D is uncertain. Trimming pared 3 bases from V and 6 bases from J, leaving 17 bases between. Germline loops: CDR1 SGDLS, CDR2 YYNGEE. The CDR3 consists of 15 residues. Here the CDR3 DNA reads TGTGCCAGCAGCGCACGAAGAAGAGAAGGGGATACGCAGTATTTT. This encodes CASSARRREGDTQYF.

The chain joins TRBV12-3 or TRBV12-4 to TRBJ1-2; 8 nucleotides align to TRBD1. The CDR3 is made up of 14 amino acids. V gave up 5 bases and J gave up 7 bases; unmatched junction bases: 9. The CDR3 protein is CASSVTRQGAGYTF. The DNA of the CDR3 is TGTGCCAGCAGTGTAACGCGGCAGGGGGCTGGCTACACCTTC.

The CDR3 here is CASSLRGSETQYF. The DNA of the CDR3 is TGTGCCAGCAGTTTAAGGGGTTCAGAGACCCAGTACTTC. This chain connects TRBV12-3 or TRBV12-4 to TRBJ2-5; possibly TRBD1 for D (5 bases). The V and J ends lost 2 bases and 4 bases respectively, with 8 bases between them. This CDR3 is 13 amino acids long.

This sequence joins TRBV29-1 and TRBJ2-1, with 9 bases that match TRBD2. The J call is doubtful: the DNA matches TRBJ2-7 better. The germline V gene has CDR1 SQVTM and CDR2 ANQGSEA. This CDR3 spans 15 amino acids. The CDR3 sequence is CSVGSSGSSYNEQYF. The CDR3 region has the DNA TGCAGCGTTGGGAGTAGCGGGAGCTCCTACAATGAGCAGTACTTC.

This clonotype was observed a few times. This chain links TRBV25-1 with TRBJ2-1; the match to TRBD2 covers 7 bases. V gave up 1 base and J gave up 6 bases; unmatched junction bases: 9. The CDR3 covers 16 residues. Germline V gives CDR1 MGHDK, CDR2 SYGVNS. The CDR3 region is CASSELVGREPNEQFF. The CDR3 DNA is TGTGCCAGCAGTGAATTGGTCGGGCGGGAGCCCAATGAGCAGTTCTTC.

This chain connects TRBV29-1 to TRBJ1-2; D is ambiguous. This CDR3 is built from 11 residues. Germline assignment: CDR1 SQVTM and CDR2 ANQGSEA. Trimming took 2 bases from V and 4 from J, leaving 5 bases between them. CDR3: CSVEFGYGYTF. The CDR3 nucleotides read TGCAGCGTTGAATTCGGCTATGGCTACACCTTC.